This T cell receptor (beta chain) came from a study of OX40 agonist ivuxolimab in advanced cancers. Points from the study as a whole: Clonal expansion was seen in CD4+ and CD8+ blood T cells by week 6 at 0.1 to 3.0 mg/kg. Antigen specificity of clonally expanded peripheral T cells was not established.

This CDR3 has 14 residues. From germline, CDR1 is MNHEY and CDR2 SMNVEV (reference sequence). The V segment lost 4 bases and the J segment 4 bases; nucleotides outside the gene matches: 6. Clones were read by immunoSEQ multiplex PCR, and TCRdb kept only the in-frame ones, dropping some. The data show 60,000 to 75,000 clones, roughly 84% seen once. On this clone: Its antigen is unidentified.

The V and J genes are TRBV27 and TRBJ1-2, with 7 bases aligning to TRBD1. Material: CD4+ or CD8+ T cells sorted from blood, obtained in a trial of the OX40 agonist ivuxolimab. The clonotype originates from an adult with an advanced solid tumor such as melanoma, head and neck, liver or kidney cancer. CDR3 DNA sequence: TGTGCCAGCAGTTCGACAGGGCTGGGCTATGGCTACACCTTC. Its protein is CASSSTGLGYGYTF.